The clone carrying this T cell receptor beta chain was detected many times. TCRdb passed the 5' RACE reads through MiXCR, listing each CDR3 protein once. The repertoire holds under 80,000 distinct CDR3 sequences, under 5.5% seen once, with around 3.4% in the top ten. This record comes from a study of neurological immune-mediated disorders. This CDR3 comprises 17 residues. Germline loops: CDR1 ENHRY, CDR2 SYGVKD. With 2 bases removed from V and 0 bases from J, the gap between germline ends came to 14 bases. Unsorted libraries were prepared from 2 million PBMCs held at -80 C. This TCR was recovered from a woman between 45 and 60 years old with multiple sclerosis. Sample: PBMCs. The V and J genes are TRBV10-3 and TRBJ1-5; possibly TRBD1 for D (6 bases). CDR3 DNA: TGTGCCATCAGTGAGAAAGGACAGAAAGATAGCAATCAGCCCCAGCATTTT. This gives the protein CAISEKGQKDSNQPQHF.